The 30 T cell receptor beta chains listed next were all sequenced from one sample in a study of shared clonotypes between healthy human individuals. Data came from immunoSEQ multiplex PCR; TCRdb stores just in-frame clones and leaves some out. The data contain some 470,000 clones, around 78% of them singletons. What was sequenced was PBMCs. These receptors were taken from a woman aged 40 to 50 in good health. Some clones in this sample may be carry-over from other donors' samples.

For this clone: Lacking the conserved final phenylalanine or tryptophan, this CDR3 likely reflects a read error. The chain employs TRBV28 and TRBJ1-5; D is unclear. V lost 2 bases and J lost 4, with 15 bases in between. CDR1 is MDHEN and CDR2 is SYDVKM in the germline V gene. CDR3 length: 16 amino acids. CDR3 sequence reads: CASSLGVGRLNQPQHS. DNA of the CDR3: TGTGCCAGCAGTTTAGGTGTCGGGAGATTGAATCAGCCCCAGCATTCT.

The chain combines TRBV28 with TRBJ1-2; the match to TRBD1 covers 8 bases. The ends lost 1 base at V and 6 bases at J; junction bases unmatched: 4. The CDR3 has 14 amino acids. In germline, CDR1 is MDHEN, CDR2 SYDVKM. CDR3 region: CASSLSAGGHGYTF. CDR3 in DNA: TGTGCCAGCAGTTTATCGGCAGGGGGCCATGGCTACACCTTC.

V gene TRBV2 combines with J gene TRBJ2-7; unclear D gene. Trimming cost V 10 bases and J 1 base, with 8 bases left between them. Germline V gene sequence: CDR1 SNHLY, CDR2 FYNNEI. There are 11 residues in the CDR3. The CDR3 loop reads CATQASYEQYF. The CDR3 region has the DNA TGTGCCACCCAGGCGTCCTACGAGCAGTACTTC.

The rearrangement uses TRBV7-9 and TRBJ2-5; 7 bases are shared with TRBD1. The junction had 9 bases not matched to a gene; V was cut back by 7 bases and J by 1 base. The CDR3 is made up of 15 amino acids. Germline V gene lookup returns CDR1 SEHNR and CDR2 FQNEAQ (reference sequence). CDR3: CASTYIDRAQETQYF. The CDR3 bases are TGTGCCAGCACCTACATTGACAGGGCCCAAGAGACCCAGTACTTC.

The chain uses TRBV6-5 and TRBJ1-2; TRBD1 might be the D (5 bases). The V end lost 5 bases, the J end lost 0 bases, and 13 bases lay between the germline ends. The CDR3 is 15 residues long. CDR1 MNHEY and CDR2 SVGAGI come from the germline V gene. CDR3 sequence: CASSATGLSNYGYTF. The CDR3 DNA follows: TGTGCCAGCAGTGCTACAGGCCTGTCTAACTATGGCTACACCTTC.

Only one count was recorded for this clone. The V gene is TRBV9, the J gene TRBJ2-2; tentatively, D is TRBD2 (5 bases). The germline gives CDR1 SGDLS, CDR2 YYNGEE. With 3 bases removed from V and 4 bases from J, the gap between germline ends came to 10 bases. The CDR3 contains 14 residues. CDR3 sequence reads: CASSALSGTGELFF. The CDR3 DNA is TGTGCCAGCAGCGCCCTGAGCGGCACCGGGGAGCTGTTTTTT.

The rearrangement links TRBV19 to TRBJ1-5; maybe TRBD1 (6 bases). This CDR3 has 16 residues. Trimming left V 5 bases short and J 1 base short, with 15 bases between. Germline V gene sequence: CDR1 LNHDA, CDR2 SQIVND (reference sequence). The CDR3 spells CASSVYRARSNQPQHF. In nucleotides, the CDR3 is TGTGCCAGTAGTGTATACAGGGCTCGGAGCAATCAGCCCCAGCATTTT.

This clone was recorded a few times. This chain connects TRBV28 to TRBJ1-5; 7 bases map to TRBD1. Trimming cost V 6 bases and J 4 bases; bases outside gene matches: 9. CDR3 length: 15 residues. In germline, CDR1 is MDHEN, CDR2 SYDVKM. The CDR3 bases are TGTGCCAGCAGCCTAATCGGGACAGTTAATCAGCCCCAGCATTTT. This encodes CASSLIGTVNQPQHF.

The genes are TRBV5-4 and TRBJ2-5; TRBD1 might be the D (6 bases). There are 12 residues in the CDR3. Germline lookup yields CDR1 SGHNT and CDR2 YYREEE (reference sequence). V lost 1 base, J lost 5 bases, and 6 bases lay in between. CDR3 sequence: CASSLQGETQYF. The CDR3 DNA is TGTGCCAGCAGCTTGCAGGGGGAGACCCAGTACTTC.

As regards this clone: A junction end diverges from the germline sequence, so it may reflect a read error. This chain uses TRBV7-7 with TRBJ2-7; D uncertain. This CDR3 has 13 amino acids. Per germline, CDR1 SSHAT and CDR2 FNYEAQ (reference sequence). CDR3 coding DNA: TGTGCTAGCAGCCCCTCCCTGGGCGAGGAGCAGTACTTC. Translated: CASSPSLGEEQYF. Full variable domain (remainder filled in from reference TRBV7-7 and TRBJ2-7): GAGVSQSPRYKVTKRGQDVTLRCDPISSHATLYWYQQALGQGPEFLTYFNYEAQPDKSGLPSDRFSAERPEGSISTLTIQRTEQRDSAMYRCASSPSLGEEQYFGPGTRLTVT.

This clone came up a few times. The chain joins TRBV19 to TRBJ1-2; D not certain. This CDR3 contains 14 residues. V was cut by 4 bases and J by 3 bases, with 12 bases left in between. Germline CDR1 and CDR2: LNHDA and SQIVND (reference sequence). The CDR3 protein is CASSTRTAYYGYTF. DNA of the CDR3: TGTGCCAGTAGTACCAGGACGGCGTACTATGGCTACACCTTC.

The J gene is TRBJ2-7, the V gene TRBV10-3, with D uncertain. This CDR3 spans 15 amino acids. Germline assignment: CDR1 ENHRY and CDR2 SYGVKD. Deletions cut 2 bases from V and 0 bases from J, with 11 bases between. The CDR3 coding sequence is TGTGCCATCAGTGAGGGAGCAGACTTCTCCTACGAGCAGTACTTC. Amino acid sequence: CAISEGADFSYEQYF.

The chain combines TRBV6-1 with TRBJ2-3; perhaps D is TRBD1 or TRBD2 (5 bases each). Germline CDR1 is MNHNS and CDR2 is SASEGT. This CDR3 has 14 residues. Trimming removed 6 bases from V and 2 bases from J, with 12 bases in between. The CDR3 region has the DNA TGTGCCAGCAGGAGGGGACCTACCACAGATACGCAGTATTTT. Translating it yields CASRRGPTTDTQYF.

This clone occurred a few times. This specimen includes other DNA sequences encoding the same CDR3. The rearrangement links TRBV5-4 to TRBJ2-7; tentative D call: TRBD1 (5 bases). Germline V lookup: CDR1 SGHNT, CDR2 YYREEE (reference sequence). The ends were cut back, 0 bases at V and 0 bases at J, with 10 bases in the middle. The CDR3 has 15 amino acids. Here the CDR3 reads CASSLARDSSYEQYF. The CDR3 DNA sequence: TGTGCCAGCAGCTTGGCCCGAGACAGCTCCTACGAGCAGTACTTC.

This chain uses TRBV15 with TRBJ2-3, with 8 bases that match TRBD2. Per the germline V gene, CDR1 is LNHNV and CDR2 is YYDKDF (reference sequence). The V segment lost 5 bases and the J segment 1 base; nucleotides outside the gene matches: 11. This CDR3 is built from 17 residues. CDR3 loop: CATSSRGAGAGTDTQYF. The CDR3, as DNA: TGTGCCACCAGCTCAAGGGGAGCGGGAGCCGGCACAGATACGCAGTATTTT.

The chain uses TRBV27 and TRBJ2-3, with D perhaps TRBD2 (6 bases). Trimming took off 5 bases at V and 0 bases at J, with 21 bases between the two ends. This CDR3 is built from 18 residues. Germline CDR1 and CDR2: MNHEY and SMNVEV (reference sequence). CDR3 amino acids: CASSKSPGTARSTDTQYF. CDR3 DNA sequence: TGTGCCAGCAGTAAGTCGCCCGGGACTGCGAGGAGCACAGATACGCAGTATTTT.

A single count supports this clone. This sequence joins TRBV6-1 and TRBJ1-3; the D is unclear. This CDR3 is 13 amino acids long. Germline V CDR1 and CDR2: MNHNS, SASEGT. Trimming removed 7 bases at V and 0 bases at J, with 7 bases between. CDR3 sequence: CASNGFSGNTIYF. DNA for the CDR3: TGTGCCAGCAATGGGTTCTCTGGAAACACCATATATTTT.

The chain is built from TRBV9 and TRBJ1-1, with unresolved D. The CDR3 covers 14 residues. Germline assignment: CDR1 SGDLS and CDR2 YYNGEE. V was shortened by 4 bases and J by 0 bases, with 10 bases between the two germline ends. The DNA for the CDR3 is TGTGCCAGCAGCCCGCGACTGTTGAACACTGAAGCTTTCTTT. Translation: CASSPRLLNTEAFF. The full variable domain, rest sourced from reference TRBV9 and TRBJ1-1, is DSGVTQTPKHLITATGQRVTLRCSPRSGDLSVYWYQQSLDQGLQFLIQYYNGEERAKGNILERFSAQQFPDLHSELNLSSLELGDSALYFCASSPRLLNTEAFFGQGTRLTVV.

V gene TRBV5-1 combines with J gene TRBJ1-5; maybe TRBD1 (5 bases). CDR1 is SGHRS, CDR2 YFSETQ, per germline. There are 17 residues in the CDR3. Trimming took 4 bases from V and 2 from J, leaving 19 bases between them. The CDR3 region is CASSPSGGPDGNQPQHF. The CDR3 bases are TGCGCCAGCAGCCCTTCGGGGGGACCGGATGGCAATCAGCCCCAGCATTTT.

The chain recombines TRBV28 with TRBJ2-7; TRBD1 matches 8 bases. Trimming at V came to 3 bases and at J to 0 bases, leaving 7 bases not matched to a gene. Germline V gene lookup returns CDR1 MDHEN and CDR2 SYDVKM. CDR3 size: 16 residues. The CDR3 DNA reads as TGTGCCAGCAGTTTGGCCGGGACAGGTGACTCCTACGAGCAGTACTTC. It translates to CASSLAGTGDSYEQYF.

About this clone itself: Other DNA sequences of this sample code for an identical CDR3. This chain uses TRBV5-1 with TRBJ2-7; 14 bases line up with TRBD2. The CDR3 loop spans 16 amino acids. J lost 5 bases, V lost 4 bases, and 8 bases had no gene match. CDR1 and CDR2 (germline): SGHRS, YFSETQ. This chain's CDR3 is CASSTGLAGGLNEQYF. DNA for the CDR3: TGCGCCAGCAGCACCGGACTAGCGGGAGGACTTAACGAGCAGTACTTC.

The table lists this clone with a count of one. The V and J genes are TRBV15 and TRBJ1-5; 7 nucleotides agree with TRBD1. Germline lookup yields CDR1 LNHNV and CDR2 YYDKDF (reference sequence). V was clipped by 4 bases and J by 2 bases; unmatched bases: 5. This CDR3 comprises 15 residues. The CDR3 sequence is CATSTTGSGNQPQHF. In DNA, the CDR3 is TGTGCCACCAGCACGACAGGGTCGGGCAATCAGCCCCAGCATTTT.

Comment on this clone: A far larger clone is one base from this, pointing to a likely read error. V usage is TRBV18 and J usage is TRBJ2-7; 9 positions agree with TRBD2. CDR1 KGHSH and CDR2 LQKENI come from the germline V gene. The CDR3 length is 14 residues. The CDR3 reads CASPPIAGAYEQYF. The CDR3 DNA reads as TGTGCCAGCCCACCTATAGCGGGAGCCTACGAGCAGTACTTC.

This clone was counted a single time. The V call is TRBV28, the J call TRBJ1-2; possibly TRBD1 for D (5 bases). Trimming stripped 5 bases from V and 2 bases from J, with 15 bases between. The CDR3 extends over 15 amino acids. Germline V gene lookup returns CDR1 MDHEN and CDR2 SYDVKM. The CDR3 protein is CASSTLGGKNYGYTF. Here the CDR3 DNA reads TGTGCCAGCAGTACTCTTGGGGGAAAGAACTATGGCTACACCTTC.

The J gene is TRBJ2-2, the V gene TRBV7-6; D uncertain. This CDR3 spans 13 amino acids. Deletions cut 1 base from V and 3 bases from J, with 3 bases between. In germline, CDR1 is SGHVS, CDR2 FNYEAQ. The CDR3 nucleotides are TGTGCCAGCAGCTTAGTGTACACCGGGGAGCTGTTTTTT. Protein product: CASSLVYTGELFF.

This chain links TRBV6-6 with TRBJ1-3; D is possibly TRBD1 (6 bases). The germline V gene has CDR1 MNHNY and CDR2 SVGAGI (reference sequence). CDR3 length equals 14 residues. The V gene lost 6 bases and the J gene lost 3 bases, with 12 bases spanning the gap. Here the CDR3 reads CASSPRQVGNTIYF. The CDR3 DNA sequence: TGTGCCAGCAGCCCCCGACAGGTTGGAAACACCATATATTTT.

This chain uses TRBV28 with TRBJ2-7; TRBD2 aligns across 10 bases. This CDR3 region has 18 residues. Trimming at V came to 1 base and at J to 0 bases, leaving 9 bases not matched to a gene. Per the germline V gene, CDR1 is MDHEN and CDR2 is SYDVKM. The CDR3 sequence: CASSLSPWTSGFSYEQYF. CDR3 nucleotide sequence: TGTGCCAGCAGTTTATCGCCTTGGACTAGCGGCTTCTCCTACGAGCAGTACTTC.

The chain joins TRBV7-6 to TRBJ2-7; 9 positions match TRBD2. In germline, CDR1 is SGHVS, CDR2 FNYEAQ. The CDR3 consists of 14 residues. J lost 3 bases, V lost 5 bases, and 5 bases had no gene match. CDR3 bases: TGTGCCAGCAGCCCATTAGCGGGAGACTACGAGCAGTACTTC. It translates to CASSPLAGDYEQYF.

This clone was detected only a few times. This chain links TRBV5-8 with TRBJ1-3; no reliable D call. CDR1 SGHTS and CDR2 YDEGEE come from the germline V gene. Deletions cut 10 bases from V and 0 bases from J, with 17 bases between. The CDR3 runs 15 residues. The CDR3 region is CAWAPVLYSGNTIYF. The CDR3 DNA reads as TGTGCCTGGGCCCCGGTGCTTTACTCTGGAAACACCATATATTTT.

This chain uses TRBV2 with TRBJ1-2; no clear D. The CDR3 extends over 16 amino acids. Germline CDR1 and CDR2: SNHLY and FYNNEI. V lost 1 base and J 1 base, leaving 13 bases between the germline ends. DNA of the CDR3: TGTGCCAGCAGTGAAGATTGGGGTTTTGGTAACTATGGCTACACCTTC. Translation gives CASSEDWGFGNYGYTF.